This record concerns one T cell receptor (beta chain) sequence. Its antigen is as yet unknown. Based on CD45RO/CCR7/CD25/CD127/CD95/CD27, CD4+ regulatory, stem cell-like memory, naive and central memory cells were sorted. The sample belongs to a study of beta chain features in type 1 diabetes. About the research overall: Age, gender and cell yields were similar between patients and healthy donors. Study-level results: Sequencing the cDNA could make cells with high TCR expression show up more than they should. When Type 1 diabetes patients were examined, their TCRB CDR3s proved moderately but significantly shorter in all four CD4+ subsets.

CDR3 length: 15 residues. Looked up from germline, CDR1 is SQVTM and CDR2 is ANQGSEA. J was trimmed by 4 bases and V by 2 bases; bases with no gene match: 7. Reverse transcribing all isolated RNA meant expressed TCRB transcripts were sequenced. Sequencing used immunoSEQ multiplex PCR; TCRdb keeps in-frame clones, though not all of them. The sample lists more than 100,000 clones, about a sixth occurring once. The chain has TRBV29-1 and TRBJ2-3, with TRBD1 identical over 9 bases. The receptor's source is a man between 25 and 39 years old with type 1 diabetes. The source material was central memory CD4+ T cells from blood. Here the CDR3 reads CSVEQRDREPDTQYF. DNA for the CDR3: TGCAGCGTTGAACAACGGGACAGGGAGCCAGATACGCAGTATTTT.